One and the same sample provided the 17 T cell receptor beta chains below, sequenced in a study of follicular helper T cells after annual influenza vaccination listed by TCRdb under 2017. Libraries were prepared through the immunoSEQ multiplex PCR assay. Here the immuneACCESS table is served through TCRdb, limited to in-frame sequences with V and J called. Missing clones are a known gap in these copies; in checked studies unresolved V genes cover under half, and the rest lacks a known reason. The sample yields about 13,000 clones; around four fifths were counted once. 0.27% of the sample comes from the top ten. The time point label, read with the paper, signifies: 2014-2015 season, pre-vaccination. Sequencing was performed on CXCR5- memory CD4+ T cells sorted from blood, taken on the day of influenza vaccination. The cell subset or site label on this specimen signifies: CXCR5- memory CD4 T cells. Receptors originate from an adult who received the influenza vaccine.

The genes are TRBV18 and TRBJ2-5; D is perhaps TRBD2 (5 bases). Germline V gene data show CDR1 as KGHSH and CDR2 as LQKENI. The CDR3 has 16 residues. The V gene lost 3 bases and the J gene lost 5 bases, with 19 bases spanning the gap. As DNA, the CDR3 is TGTGCCAGCTCACCTCTGGACTCTCCAAGGGTGGAGACCCAGTACTTC. This gives the protein CASSPLDSPRVETQYF.

This clone was detected once. The chain carries TRBV11-2 and TRBJ2-3, with 7 positions matching TRBD2. Germline CDR1 is SGHAT and CDR2 is FQNNGV. Unmatched junction bases numbered 9, after V lost 4 bases and J lost 2 bases. This CDR3 is built from 16 residues. The CDR3 DNA follows: TGTGCCAGCAGCTCTGTCGGGGGGACGCTCACAGATACGCAGTATTTT. Translation: CASSSVGGTLTDTQYF.

This clone was seen only once. J is TRBJ2-7 and V is TRBV19; 10 nucleotides align to TRBD2. Germline V gene data show CDR1 as LNHDA and CDR2 as SQIVND (reference sequence). The V gene end was trimmed by 4 bases and the J gene end by 0 bases; junction bases not matched to a gene: 6. There are 16 residues in the CDR3. The CDR3 here is CASSSERGGYSYEQYF. CDR3 DNA sequence: TGTGCCAGTAGTAGCGAGCGGGGGGGTTACTCCTACGAGCAGTACTTC.

This chain links TRBV7-9 with TRBJ1-1, with D unresolved. V shed 5 bases and J shed 3 bases, with 19 bases lying between them. The CDR3 has 16 amino acids. Germline assignment: CDR1 SEHNR and CDR2 FQNEAQ (reference sequence). CDR3 DNA sequence: TGTGCCAGCAGCCCGAACAGAGCCCTGTGGGACACTGAAGCTTTCTTT. This sequence encodes CASSPNRALWDTEAFF.

A few counts support this clone. The genes are TRBV28 and TRBJ1-2, with TRBD1 identical over 8 bases. The CDR3 is made up of 14 amino acids. V was clipped by 6 bases and J by 8 bases; unmatched bases: 11. The germline gives CDR1 MDHEN, CDR2 SYDVKM. CDR3 protein: CASRPGQGSGGYTF. CDR3 nucleotide sequence: TGTGCCAGCAGACCTGGACAGGGCTCGGGAGGCTACACCTTC.

The gene calls are TRBV6-6 and TRBJ1-4, with a possible D match to TRBD1 (6 bases). In germline, CDR1 is MNHNY, CDR2 SVGAGI (reference sequence). This CDR3 spans 15 amino acids. Trimming pared 6 bases from V and 2 bases from J, leaving 13 bases between. CDR3 DNA: TGTGCCAGCAGCCCAGGAAGGGGGACTAATGAAAAACTGTTTTTT. Its protein product is CASSPGRGTNEKLFF.

The chain couples TRBV25-1 to TRBJ1-1; D gene unclear. This CDR3 comprises 13 residues. Germline loops: CDR1 MGHDK, CDR2 SYGVNS. Trimming shortened V by 7 bases and J by 1 base, and 10 bases separated the two germline ends. The CDR3, as DNA: TGTGCCAGCAATCTCCCTCCGAACACTGAAGCTTTCTTT. Its protein product is CASNLPPNTEAFF.

This chain connects TRBV30 to TRBJ1-3; a weak D match, TRBD1 (5 bases). Germline assignment: CDR1 GTSNPN and CDR2 SVGIG (reference sequence). Trimming stripped 2 bases from V and 0 bases from J, with 11 bases between. This CDR3 is 15 amino acids long. The CDR3 is CAWSWGRPSGNTIYF. CDR3 DNA sequence: TGTGCCTGGAGTTGGGGACGGCCCTCTGGAAACACCATATATTTT.

The chain has TRBV27 and TRBJ2-1; no firm D call. The CDR3 sequence is 15 residues long. Trimming removed 5 bases from V and 2 bases from J, with 13 bases in between. Germline CDR1 is MNHEY and CDR2 is SMNVEV (reference sequence). CDR3 nucleotides: TGTGCCAGCAGTCTGCAGACATCCGCCTACAATGAGCAGTTCTTC. Its protein is CASSLQTSAYNEQFF.

In its sample, this clone was seen once. This chain connects TRBV7-2 to TRBJ1-4; D remains unclear. The CDR3 is 13 amino acids. Germline lookup yields CDR1 SGHTA and CDR2 FQGNSA. V lost 8 bases to trimming and J lost 8 bases, with 15 bases between them. The CDR3 loop is CASSGPGWEKLFF. The CDR3 DNA is TGTGCCAGCTCGGGCCCGGGTTGGGAAAAACTGTTTTTT.

The CDR3 spells CASRMADSDNEQFF. CDR3 coding DNA: TGTGCCAGCCGAATGGCGGACTCTGACAATGAGCAGTTCTTC. The chain links TRBV28 to TRBJ2-1, with D maybe TRBD2 (5 bases). Trimming left V 8 bases short and J 5 bases short, with 16 bases between. Germline loops: CDR1 MDHEN, CDR2 SYDVKM. This CDR3 comprises 14 residues.

The J gene is TRBJ1-2, the V gene TRBV11-3, with D possibly being TRBD1 (5 bases). Germline CDR1 and CDR2: SGHNT and YENEEA. The CDR3 consists of 15 residues. Trimming pared 0 bases from V and 5 bases from J, leaving 13 bases between. The CDR3 DNA follows: TGTGCCAGCAGCTTAGATCAGGGAAGCGAGTATGGCTACACCTTC. Protein: CASSLDQGSEYGYTF. The whole variable domain, filled in from reference TRBV11-3 and TRBJ1-2, reads EAGVVQSPRYKIIEKKQPVAFWCNPISGHNTLYWYLQNLGQGPELLIRYENEEAVDDSQLPKDRFSAERLKGVDSTLKIQPAELGDSAVYLCASSLDQGSEYGYTFGSGTRLTVV.

The chain carries TRBV5-5 and TRBJ2-7; D possibly uses TRBD1 or TRBD2 (5 bases each). The CDR3 runs 14 residues. Germline CDR1 is SGHKS and CDR2 is YYEKEE (reference sequence). For the CDR3, the DNA is TGTGCTAGTGGGACGGAGCTGAGCTCCTACGAGCAGTACTTC. It codes for CASGTELSSYEQYF.

This sequence joins TRBV6-5 and TRBJ2-5; the match to TRBD1 covers 7 bases. J was trimmed by 5 bases and V by 4 bases; bases with no gene match: 7. The CDR3 runs to 14 residues. The V gene's germline CDR1 is MNHEY and CDR2 SVGAGI. The CDR3 loop reads CASSSGTGAETQYF. DNA for the CDR3: TGTGCCAGCAGTTCTGGCACAGGGGCGGAGACCCAGTACTTC.

The chain links TRBV30 to TRBJ2-5; TRBD2 aligns across 10 bases. Trimming at V came to 5 bases and at J to 5 bases, leaving 8 bases not matched to a gene. Per germline, CDR1 GTSNPN and CDR2 SVGIG (reference sequence). The CDR3 consists of 14 residues. As DNA, the CDR3 is TGTGCCTGGGGACTGGGACTAGCGTATGAGACCCAGTACTTC. It translates to CAWGLGLAYETQYF. Full variable domain (rest looked up from reference TRBV30 and TRBJ2-5): SQTIHQWPATLVQPVGSPLSLECTVEGTSNPNLYWYRQAAGRGLQLLFYSVGIGQISSEVPQNLSASRPQDRQFILSSKKLLLSDSGFYLCAWGLGLAYETQYFGPGTRLLVL.

This sequence joins TRBV28 and TRBJ1-4, with D possibly matching TRBD1 (6 bases). Trimming took off 1 base at V and 1 base at J, with 19 bases between the two ends. This CDR3 region has 19 residues. Per germline, CDR1 MDHEN and CDR2 SYDVKM. CDR3 in DNA: TGTGCCAGCAGTTTATCAAGGTGGGGGGCACCGGGAACTAATGAAAAACTGTTTTTT. Translated, it gives CASSLSRWGAPGTNEKLFF.

This clone occurred once. The chain uses TRBV5-1 and TRBJ2-5, with D unclear. The CDR3 totals 13 residues. V was shortened by 2 bases and J by 5 bases, with 10 bases between the two germline ends. Germline V gene sequence: CDR1 SGHRS, CDR2 YFSETQ. CDR3 in DNA: TGCGCCAGCAGCTTAAGGTCCTCTGAGACCCAGTACTTC. Translated: CASSLRSSETQYF. Full variable domain (remainder filled in from reference TRBV5-1 and TRBJ2-5): KAGVTQTPRYLIKTRGQQVTLSCSPISGHRSVSWYQQTPGQGLQFLFEYFSETQRNKGNFPGRFSGRQFSNSRSEMNVSTLELGDSALYLCASSLRSSETQYFGPGTRLLVL.